Below, 9 T cell receptor beta chains from the same sample are listed, as sequenced in a study of blood T cell repertoires in COVID-19. TCRdb keeps only in-frame clones here, not all; method: immunoSEQ multiplex PCR. The sample consists of a few hundred thousand clones, over 75% of them appearing once. Sequencing used peripheral blood. The receptors shown here come from a woman aged 70 to 79 with acute or convalescent COVID-19.

The J gene is TRBJ1-5, the V gene TRBV30, with D maybe TRBD1 (5 bases). CDR3 length: 13 residues. Trimming pared 5 bases from V and 4 bases from J, leaving 12 bases between. Germline V gene lookup returns CDR1 GTSNPN and CDR2 SVGIG (reference sequence). CDR3 nucleotides: TGTGCCTGGGGCAAGACAGCAAATCAGCCCCAGCATTTT. Its protein product is CAWGKTANQPQHF.

V gene TRBV4-2 combines with J gene TRBJ1-4; D remains unclear. In germline, CDR1 is LGHNA, CDR2 YNFKEQ. This CDR3 is built from 17 residues. Trimming took 0 bases from V and 1 from J, leaving 12 bases between them. The DNA of the CDR3 is TGTGCCAGCAGCCAAGACCCCCCCCGCAGAACTAATGAAAAACTGTTTTTT. It specifies CASSQDPPRRTNEKLFF.

A single count supports this clone. V gene TRBV5-1 combines with J gene TRBJ1-2; tentatively, D is TRBD1 (5 bases). The V end was cut by 0 bases, the J end by 8 bases, with 11 bases between. The CDR3 is 13 residues long. Germline V gives CDR1 SGHRS, CDR2 YFSETQ. CDR3 amino acids: CASSLAGSDGYTF. CDR3 nucleotide sequence: TGCGCCAGCAGCTTGGCAGGGTCCGACGGCTACACCTTC.

The gene calls are TRBV19 and TRBJ1-1, with 9 bases fitting TRBD1. The V gene's germline CDR1 is LNHDA and CDR2 SQIVND (reference sequence). This CDR3 has 15 residues. Losses at the gene ends were 0 bases for V and 8 bases for J; bases not matched to a gene: 7. CDR3 sequence (DNA): TGTGCCAGTAGTATAGACGCTATCACAGGGGGCGAAGCTTTCTTT. Amino acid sequence: CASSIDAITGGEAFF.

This clone showed up just a few times. V and J are TRBV18 and TRBJ2-1; TRBD1 matches at 8 bases. J lost 6 bases, V lost 3 bases, and 4 bases had no gene match. From germline, CDR1 is KGHSH and CDR2 LQKENI. This CDR3 region has 14 residues. CDR3 sequence (DNA): TGTGCCAGCTCACCGCCAACAGGGGGCAATGAGCAGTTCTTC. This sequence encodes CASSPPTGGNEQFF.

The chain carries TRBV14 and TRBJ1-2; D is possibly TRBD1 (5 bases). Per the germline V gene, CDR1 is SGHDN and CDR2 is FVKESK. V was clipped by 4 bases and J by 5 bases, with 26 bases between them. The CDR3 runs to 18 residues. CDR3 sequence (DNA): TGTGCCAGCAGCCTTACTCTAGCAGCTTGGGGCGCGGGGTATGGCTACACCTTC. Translating it yields CASSLTLAAWGAGYGYTF.

The chain employs TRBV5-1 and TRBJ2-7, with 9 bases that match TRBD2. The CDR3 has 15 amino acids. Germline CDR1 SGHRS, CDR2 YFSETQ. V gave up 7 bases and J gave up 3 bases; unmatched junction bases: 11. CDR3: CASARQDSGGYEQYF. The CDR3, as DNA: TGCGCCAGCGCACGACAGGATAGCGGGGGCTACGAGCAGTACTTC.

This rearrangement joins TRBV3-1 (or the pseudogene TRBV3-2) to TRBJ1-5; a weak D match, TRBD1 (5 bases). Trimming took 4 bases from V and 1 from J, leaving 11 bases between them. This CDR3 spans 15 amino acids. CDR1 and CDR2 (germline): LGHDT, YNNKEL (reference sequence). The CDR3 DNA reads as TGTGCCAGCAGCCTTGGCGCAGGGAGCAATCAGCCCCAGCATTTT. As protein: CASSLGAGSNQPQHF.

A few counts support this clone. The V gene is TRBV2, the J gene TRBJ1-4; D uncertain. Germline V lookup: CDR1 SNHLY, CDR2 FYNNEI. Deletions cut 3 bases from V and 4 bases from J, with 9 bases between. The CDR3 spans 14 residues. Here the CDR3 reads CASSEGSINEKLFF. In DNA, the CDR3 is TGTGCCAGCAGTGAGGGCAGCATTAATGAAAAACTGTTTTTT.